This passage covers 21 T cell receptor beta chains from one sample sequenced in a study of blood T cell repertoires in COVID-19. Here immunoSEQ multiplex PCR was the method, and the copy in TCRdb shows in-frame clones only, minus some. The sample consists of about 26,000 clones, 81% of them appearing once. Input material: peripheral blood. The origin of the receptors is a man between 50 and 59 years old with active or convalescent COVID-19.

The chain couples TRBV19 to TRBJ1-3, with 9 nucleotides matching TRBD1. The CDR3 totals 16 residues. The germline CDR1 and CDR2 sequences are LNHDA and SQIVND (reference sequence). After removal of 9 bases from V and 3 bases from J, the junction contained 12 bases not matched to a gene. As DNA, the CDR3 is TGTGCCAGCTGCCTCAGACAGGGGGAAGTTGGAAACACCATATATTTT. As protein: CASCLRQGEVGNTIYF.

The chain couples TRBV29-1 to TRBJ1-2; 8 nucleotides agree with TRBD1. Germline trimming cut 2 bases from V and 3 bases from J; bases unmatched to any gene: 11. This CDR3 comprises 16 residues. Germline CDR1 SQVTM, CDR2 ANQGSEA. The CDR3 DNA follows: TGCAGCGTTGAACAGTCCAGGGGACAGGAGGACTATGGCTACACCTTC. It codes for CSVEQSRGQEDYGYTF. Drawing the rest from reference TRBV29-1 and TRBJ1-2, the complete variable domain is SAVISQKPSRDICQRGTSLTIQCQVDSQVTMMFWYRQQPGQSLTLIATANQGSEATYESGFVIDKFPISRPNLTFSTLTVSNMSPEDSSIYLCSVEQSRGQEDYGYTFGSGTRLTVV.

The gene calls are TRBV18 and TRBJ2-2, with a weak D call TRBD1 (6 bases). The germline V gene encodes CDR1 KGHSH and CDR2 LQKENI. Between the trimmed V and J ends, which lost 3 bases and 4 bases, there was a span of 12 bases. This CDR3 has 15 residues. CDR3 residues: CASSPDRLSTGELFF. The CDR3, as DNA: TGTGCCAGCTCACCCGACAGGCTCTCCACCGGGGAGCTGTTTTTT.

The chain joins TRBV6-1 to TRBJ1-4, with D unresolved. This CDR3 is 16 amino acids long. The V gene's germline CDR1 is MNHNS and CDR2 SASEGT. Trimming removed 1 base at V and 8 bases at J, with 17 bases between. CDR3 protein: CASSEVPRRRLEKLFF. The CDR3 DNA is TGTGCCAGCAGTGAAGTCCCAAGACGGAGGTTAGAAAAACTGTTTTTT.

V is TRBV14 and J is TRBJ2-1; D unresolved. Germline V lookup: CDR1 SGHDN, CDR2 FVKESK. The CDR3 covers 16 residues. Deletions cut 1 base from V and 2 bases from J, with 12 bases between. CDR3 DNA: TGTGCCAGCAGCCAAGGCCCAGGTAACGCCTACAATGAGCAGTTCTTC. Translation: CASSQGPGNAYNEQFF.

CDR3 coding DNA: TGTGCCAGCAGCTCCGGGACTAGCGGGGGTTCCTACGAGCAGTACTTC. Its protein is CASSSGTSGGSYEQYF. V gene TRBV5-4 combines with J gene TRBJ2-7, with TRBD2 matching 14 bases. Germline V lookup: CDR1 SGHNT, CDR2 YYREEE (reference sequence). With V trimmed by 3 bases and J by 1 base, 3 bases remained unmatched. The CDR3 spans 16 residues.

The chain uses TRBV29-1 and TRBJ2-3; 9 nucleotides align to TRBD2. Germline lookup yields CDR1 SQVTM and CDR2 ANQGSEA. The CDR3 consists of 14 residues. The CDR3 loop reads CSNSGSHGTDTQYF. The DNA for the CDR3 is TGCAGTAATAGCGGGAGCCATGGGACAGATACGCAGTATTTT.

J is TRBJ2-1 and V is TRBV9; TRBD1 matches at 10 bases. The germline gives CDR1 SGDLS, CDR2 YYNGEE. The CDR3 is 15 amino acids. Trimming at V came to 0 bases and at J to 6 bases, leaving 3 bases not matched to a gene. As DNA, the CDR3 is TGTGCCAGCAGCGTAGCTGGGGACAGGGGCAATGAGCAGTTCTTC. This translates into CASSVAGDRGNEQFF. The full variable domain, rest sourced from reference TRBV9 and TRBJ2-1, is DSGVTQTPKHLITATGQRVTLRCSPRSGDLSVYWYQQSLDQGLQFLIQYYNGEERAKGNILERFSAQQFPDLHSELNLSSLELGDSALYFCASSVAGDRGNEQFFGPGTRLTVL.

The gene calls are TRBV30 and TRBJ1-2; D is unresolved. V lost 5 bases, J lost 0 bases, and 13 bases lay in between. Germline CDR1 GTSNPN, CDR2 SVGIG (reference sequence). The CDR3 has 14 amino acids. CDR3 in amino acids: CAWAPWGANYGYTF. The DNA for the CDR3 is TGTGCCTGGGCCCCCTGGGGAGCTAACTATGGCTACACCTTC.

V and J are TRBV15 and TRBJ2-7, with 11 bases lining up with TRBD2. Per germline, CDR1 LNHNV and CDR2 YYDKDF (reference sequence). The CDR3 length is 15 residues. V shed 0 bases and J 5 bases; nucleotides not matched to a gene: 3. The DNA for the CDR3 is TGTGCCACCAGCAGAGACTCACTAGCGGGGGACGAGCAGTACTTC. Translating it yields CATSRDSLAGDEQYF. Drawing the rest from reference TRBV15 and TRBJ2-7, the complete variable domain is DAMVIQNPRYQVTQFGKPVTLSCSQTLNHNVMYWYQQKSSQAPKLLFHYYDKDFNNEADTPDNFQSRRPNTSFCFLDIRSPGLGDTAMYLCATSRDSLAGDEQYFGPGTRLTVT.

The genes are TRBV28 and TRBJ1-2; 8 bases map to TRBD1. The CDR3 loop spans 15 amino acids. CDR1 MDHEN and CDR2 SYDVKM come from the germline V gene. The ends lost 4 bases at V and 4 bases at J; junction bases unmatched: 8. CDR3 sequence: CASSSPGDRGYGYTF. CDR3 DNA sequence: TGTGCCAGCAGTTCACCTGGCGACAGGGGCTATGGCTACACCTTC.

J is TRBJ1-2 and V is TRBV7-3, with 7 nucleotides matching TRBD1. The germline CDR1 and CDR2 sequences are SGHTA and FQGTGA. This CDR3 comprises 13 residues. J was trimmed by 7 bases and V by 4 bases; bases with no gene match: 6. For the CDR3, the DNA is TGTGCCAGCAGCTACCGACAGGGATCTGGCTACACCTTC. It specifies CASSYRQGSGYTF.

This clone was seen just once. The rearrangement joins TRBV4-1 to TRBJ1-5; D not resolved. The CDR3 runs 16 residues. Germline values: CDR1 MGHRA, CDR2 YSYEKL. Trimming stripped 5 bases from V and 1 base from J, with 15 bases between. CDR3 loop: CASSNWAPGSNQPQHF. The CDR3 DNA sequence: TGCGCCAGCAGCAATTGGGCCCCGGGAAGCAATCAGCCCCAGCATTTT.

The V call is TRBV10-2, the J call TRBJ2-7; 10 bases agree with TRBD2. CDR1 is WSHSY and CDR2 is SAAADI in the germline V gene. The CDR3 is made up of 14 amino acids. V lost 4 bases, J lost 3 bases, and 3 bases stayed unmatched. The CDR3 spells CASSVRLAGYEQYF. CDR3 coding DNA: TGCGCCAGCAGTGTACGACTAGCGGGCTACGAGCAGTACTTC.

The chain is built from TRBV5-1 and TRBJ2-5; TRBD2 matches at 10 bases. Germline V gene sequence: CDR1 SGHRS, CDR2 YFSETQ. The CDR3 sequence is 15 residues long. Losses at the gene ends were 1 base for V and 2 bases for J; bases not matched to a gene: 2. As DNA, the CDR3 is TGCGCCAGCAGCTTGACTAGCGGGGTTCAAGAGACCCAGTACTTC. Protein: CASSLTSGVQETQYF.

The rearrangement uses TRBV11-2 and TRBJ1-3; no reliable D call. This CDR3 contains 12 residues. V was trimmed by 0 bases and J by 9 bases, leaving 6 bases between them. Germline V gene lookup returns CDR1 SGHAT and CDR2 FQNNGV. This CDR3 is CASSLDSVTIYF. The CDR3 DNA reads TGTGCCAGCAGCTTAGACTCTGTCACCATATATTTT.

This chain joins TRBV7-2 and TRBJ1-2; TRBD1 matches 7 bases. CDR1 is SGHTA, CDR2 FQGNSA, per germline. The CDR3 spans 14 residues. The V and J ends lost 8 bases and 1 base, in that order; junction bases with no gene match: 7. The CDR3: CASGDRAVNYGYTF. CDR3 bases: TGTGCCAGCGGCGACAGGGCCGTTAACTATGGCTACACCTTC.

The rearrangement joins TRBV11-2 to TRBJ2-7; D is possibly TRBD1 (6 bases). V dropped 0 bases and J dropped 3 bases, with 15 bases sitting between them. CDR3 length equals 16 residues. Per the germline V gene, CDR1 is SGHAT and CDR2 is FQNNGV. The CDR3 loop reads CASSLDLSRGVYEQYF. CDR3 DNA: TGTGCCAGCAGCTTAGATCTATCCAGGGGAGTCTACGAGCAGTACTTC.

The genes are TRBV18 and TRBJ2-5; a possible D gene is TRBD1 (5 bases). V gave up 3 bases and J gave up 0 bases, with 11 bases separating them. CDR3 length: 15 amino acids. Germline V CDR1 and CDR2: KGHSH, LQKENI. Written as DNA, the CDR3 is TGTGCCAGCTCACCGCGGCAGGGCAACCAAGAGACCCAGTACTTC. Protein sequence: CASSPRQGNQETQYF.

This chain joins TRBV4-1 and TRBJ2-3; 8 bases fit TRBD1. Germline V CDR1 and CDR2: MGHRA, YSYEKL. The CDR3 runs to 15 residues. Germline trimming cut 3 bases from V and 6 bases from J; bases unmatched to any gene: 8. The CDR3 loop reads CASSHQGGQGDTQYF. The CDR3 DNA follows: TGCGCCAGCAGCCACCAAGGTGGACAGGGCGATACGCAGTATTTT.

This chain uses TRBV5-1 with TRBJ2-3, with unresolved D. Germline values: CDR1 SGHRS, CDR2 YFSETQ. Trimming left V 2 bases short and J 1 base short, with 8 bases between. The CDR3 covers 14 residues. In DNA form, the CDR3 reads TGCGCCAGCAGCTTCAGTCGGGGCACAGATACGCAGTATTTT. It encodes CASSFSRGTDTQYF.